This is a list of T cell receptor beta chains from one sample in a study of graft-versus-host responses after intestinal transplantation. The protocol was immunoSEQ multiplex PCR, while the TCRdb copy is restricted to in-frame clones and leaves out a portion. This table holds fewer than 30,000 clones, approximately 85% found once. The source was PBMCs, collected more than 450 days after intestinal transplant. Receptors originate from a human patient who received an intestinal transplant, so some T cells may come from the graft donor. Both conserved end residues are part of each CDR3. The D gene is left open where the match is weak. For some rows the clone size is stated as once, few or many, or as a class when expanded; others skip it.

TRBJ2-7 TRBV11-2 TRBD1 NA CASSFGTGGPEQYF TGTGCCAGCAGCTTTGGGACAGGGGGCCCCGAGCAGTACTTC
TRBJ2-1 TRBV29-1 NA NA CSSGLTYNEQFF TGCAGCTCGGGGCTCACCTACAATGAGCAGTTCTTC
TRBJ2-7 TRBV5-1 NA NA CASSGDTTYEQYF TGCGCCAGCAGCGGGGACACTACCTACGAGCAGTACTTC
TRBJ2-1 TRBV11-2 NA NA CASSTSGTRYNEQFF TGTGCCAGCAGCACATCCGGGACCAGATACAATGAGCAGTTCTTC
TRBJ2-1 TRBV6-1 TRBD1 NA CASRSTGSSYNEQFF TGTGCCAGCAGATCGACAGGGAGCTCCTACAATGAGCAGTTCTTC
TRBJ2-7 TRBV2 NA NA CASRSEPPDQYF TGTGCCAGCAGATCCGAACCCCCAGATCAGTACTTC
TRBJ2-7 TRBV29-1 NA NA CSVTPPGRIYEQYF TGCAGCGTGACGCCTCCGGGACGGATTTACGAGCAGTACTTC
TRBJ2-1 TRBV7-9 TRBD2 NA CASSQIGLAIYNEQFF TGTGCCAGCAGCCAGATCGGACTAGCGATCTACAATGAGCAGTTCTTC
TRBJ2-1 TRBV15 TRBD2 NA CATSLRTSGSFSEQFF TGTGCCACCAGCCTCAGGACTAGCGGGAGTTTTAGTGAGCAGTTCTTC
TRBJ2-7 TRBV5-6 NA NA CASSSFSYEQYF TGTGCCAGCAGCTCCTTCTCCTACGAGCAGTACTTC
TRBJ2-7 TRBV6-1 TRBD1 NA CATAGTGPYEQYF TGTGCCACCGCCGGGACAGGGCCCTACGAGCAGTACTTC
TRBJ1-5 TRBV4-3 NA NA CASSQVQGGGNQPQHF TGCGCCAGCAGCCAAGTGCAGGGCGGGGGCAATCAGCCCCAGCATTTT
TRBJ1-1 TRBV5-1 TRBD1 NA CASSLLGQGLGTEAFF TGCGCCAGCAGCTTGTTGGGACAGGGACTAGGAACTGAAGCTTTCTTT
TRBJ2-7 TRBV11-2 NA NA CASSLSGKEQYF TGTGCCAGCAGCTTATCAGGGAAAGAGCAGTACTTC
TRBJ1-5 TRBV5-5 NA NA CASSFLVNQPQHF TGTGCCAGCAGCTTCTTGGTCAATCAGCCCCAGCATTTT
TRBJ2-7 TRBV4-1 NA once CASSHSRQGNEQYF TGCGCCAGCAGCCACAGTCGGCAGGGTAACGAGCAGTACTTC